The source of this T cell receptor beta chain is a study of shared clonotypes between healthy human individuals. Study results and caveats: About 5% was the fraction of naive CD4 clonotypes found shared across several donors.

Per germline, CDR1 MDHEN and CDR2 SYDVKM. V lost 7 bases, J lost 8 bases, and 9 bases stayed unmatched. This CDR3 region has 13 residues. Concerning this clone: The antigen remains undetermined.

Authors' data handling: Filtering was not the same, since immunoSEQ gave junction-only sequences without quality scores. Profiled with immunoSEQ multiplex PCR; TCRdb holds only in-frame clones, not every one. The DNA gave D and trimming, while V, J and clone size come from that table. Of about 1.5 million clones listed, around 97% are singletons. The material sequenced was naive CD4+ T cells sorted from blood. Described subset: CD45RA+ positively selected. The sequence was collected from a man aged 30 to 39 in good health. This sequence joins TRBV28 and TRBJ2-3; 7 bases are shared with TRBD2. The CDR3 is CASKERGDRTQYF. The DNA of the CDR3 is TGTGCCAGCAAGGAGCGGGGCGACCGTACGCAGTATTTT.